The next 10 T cell receptor beta chains were all read from a single sample in a study of blood T cell repertoires in COVID-19. Produced via immunoSEQ multiplex PCR; TCRdb's table is partial and in-frame only. The repertoire holds under 150,000 clones, with roughly 80% as singletons. The source material was peripheral blood. The origin of the receptors is a man over 45 with active or convalescent COVID-19.

V gene TRBV19 combines with J gene TRBJ1-4, with 7 nucleotides matching TRBD1. Losses at the gene ends were 5 bases for V and 0 bases for J; bases not matched to a gene: 6. The CDR3 covers 16 residues. In germline, CDR1 is LNHDA, CDR2 SQIVND (reference sequence). CDR3 in DNA: TGTGCCAGTAGTCCTACAGGGGCCGCAACTAATGAAAAACTGTTTTTT. This translates into CASSPTGAATNEKLFF.

This chain joins TRBV27 and TRBJ2-7; 14 bases are a match to TRBD2. Trimming removed 2 bases from V and 1 base from J; junction bases left unmatched: 7. CDR1 MNHEY and CDR2 SMNVEV come from the germline V gene (reference sequence). The CDR3 spans 18 residues. This chain's CDR3 is CASSLRGLAGVMSYEQYF. The CDR3 DNA reads TGTGCCAGCAGTTTAAGGGGACTAGCGGGAGTGATGTCCTACGAGCAGTACTTC.

The rearrangement uses TRBV28 and TRBJ2-2; 11 bases map to TRBD1. V dropped 3 bases and J dropped 6; count of bases not matched to a gene: 6. Germline V CDR1 and CDR2: MDHEN, SYDVKM. The CDR3 loop spans 16 amino acids. The chain's CDR3 is CASSLDRGQGAGELFF. The CDR3 DNA is TGTGCCAGCAGTTTGGATAGGGGACAGGGGGCCGGGGAGCTGTTTTTT.

The CDR3 sequence is CATSDFPGQGAAGYTF. CDR3 nucleotide sequence: TGTGCCACCAGTGATTTTCCCGGACAGGGGGCTGCTGGCTACACCTTC. The chain uses TRBV24-1 and TRBJ1-2; TRBD1 matches at 11 bases. In germline, CDR1 is KGHDR, CDR2 SFDVKD. The CDR3 contains 16 residues. After removal of 1 base from V and 7 bases from J, the junction contained 7 bases not matched to a gene.

The chain employs TRBV28 and TRBJ2-1, with 9 bases lining up with TRBD2. V lost 10 bases, J lost 3 bases, and 7 bases stayed unmatched. Germline CDR1 MDHEN, CDR2 SYDVKM. The CDR3 has 14 residues. Here the CDR3 reads CATSLAGDYNEQFF. Here the CDR3 DNA reads TGTGCCACCTCCTTAGCGGGAGACTACAATGAGCAGTTCTTC. Variable domain in full (rest from reference TRBV28 and TRBJ2-1): DVKVTQSSRYLVKRTGEKVFLECVQDMDHENMFWYRQDPGLGLRLIYFSYDVKMKEKGDIPEGYSVSREKKERFSLILESASTNQTSMYLCATSLAGDYNEQFFGPGTRLTVL.

The V and J genes are TRBV5-4 and TRBJ2-7; TRBD2 matches at 13 bases. CDR3 length: 15 residues. In germline, CDR1 is SGHNT, CDR2 YYREEE (reference sequence). V was pared by 4 bases and J by 4 bases, with 5 bases of the junction left unmatched. CDR3 bases: TGTGCCAGCAGCGCCGGACTAGCGGGAGAATACGAGCAGTACTTC. It specifies CASSAGLAGEYEQYF.

This chain connects TRBV18 to TRBJ2-5; a weak D match, TRBD1 (6 bases). The ends were cut back, 5 bases at V and 5 bases at J, with 21 bases in the middle. The CDR3 has 16 amino acids. The germline V gene encodes CDR1 KGHSH and CDR2 LQKENI. In nucleotides, the CDR3 is TGTGCCAGCTCATCAAGGACAGACTTTGGATGGGAGACCCAGTACTTC. It encodes CASSSRTDFGWETQYF. The variable domain in full, with the rest retrieved from reference TRBV18 and TRBJ2-5, is NAGVMQNPRHLVRRRGQEARLRCSPMKGHSHVYWYRQLPEEGLKFMVYLQKENIIDESGMPKERFSAEFPKEGPSILRIQQVVRGDSAAYFCASSSRTDFGWETQYFGPGTRLLVL.

This clone has just one count. The V gene is TRBV5-1, the J gene TRBJ2-1; D gene unclear. The CDR3 runs 15 residues. V was shortened by 0 bases and J by 0 bases, with 7 bases between the two germline ends. In germline, CDR1 is SGHRS, CDR2 YFSETQ. The CDR3 bases are TGCGCCAGCAGCTTGGAGGAGACCTCCTACAATGAGCAGTTCTTC. Translated, it gives CASSLEETSYNEQFF.

The chain combines TRBV5-6 with TRBJ1-2; 7 bases agree with TRBD1. The CDR3 runs to 14 residues. V shed 2 bases and J 3 bases; nucleotides not matched to a gene: 4. The germline V gene has CDR1 SGHDT and CDR2 YYEEEE. CDR3 DNA: TGTGCCAGCAGCTTAACAGGGGCGGACTATGGCTACACCTTC. This encodes CASSLTGADYGYTF.

CDR3 sequence reads: CASSPDRVDFNEQFF. The CDR3 DNA reads as TGTGCCAGCAGCCCCGACAGGGTAGATTTCAATGAGCAGTTCTTC. This chain connects TRBV5-5 to TRBJ2-1, with 7 nucleotides matching TRBD1. In germline, CDR1 is SGHKS, CDR2 YYEKEE (reference sequence). The junction had 10 bases not matched to a gene; V was cut back by 4 bases and J by 6 bases. The CDR3 length is 15 residues.